This is a list of T cell receptor beta chains from one sample in a study of shared clonotypes between healthy human individuals. Assay: immunoSEQ multiplex PCR; the TCRdb copy retains only in-frame clones and omits some. The table shows approximately 740,000 clones, with around 92% occurring only once. The sample was naive CD8+ T cells sorted from blood. These receptors were obtained from a man aged 25-45 years in good health. CDR3s include the opening cysteine and the closing phenylalanine or tryptophan. Where a row states a size, it is once, few, many or the class of an expanded clone; other rows omit it.

clone_size v_call cdr3_aa
few TRBV30 CAWDRLGTGELFF
NA TRBV7-9 CASSRVQGRVDEKLFF
NA TRBV7-8 CASSLPVGQGIYGTQYF
NA TRBV5-1 CASSLWLAGSSQETQYF
NA TRBV4-1 CASSISVGGELFF
NA TRBV2 CASSLESPLDGTQYF
NA TRBV10-1 CASSSGTSGYEQYF
NA TRBV7-2 CASSSGTVSNQPQHF
NA TRBV29-1 CSAQSGYEQYF
NA TRBV15 CATSREVGTYEQYF
once TRBV5-4 CASSLITSGSYEQYF
NA TRBV11-2 CASSFGGLYEQYF
NA TRBV27 CASSLARTRTSGKETQYF
NA TRBV15 CATSRDRKVQFF
NA TRBV7-9 CASSFPRSGTGDSNEKLFF
NA TRBV25-1 CASSEGVERGTSYNEQFF
NA TRBV7-9 CASSLVSGGGQEKLFF
NA TRBV7-9 CASSFPGGSEQYF
NA TRBV11-1 CASSLAHGSGDIQYF
few TRBV28 CASSSPRGRGSYEQYF
NA TRBV11-2 CASSLLGGTEAFF
NA TRBV29-1 CSVGGQGVTPYEQYF
NA TRBV18 CASSLLRDRGNGYTF
NA TRBV28 CASLTSGYEQYF
NA TRBV5-1 CASSLVLAGFRETQYF
NA TRBV11-2 CASSLVFEGETQYF
NA TRBV6-5 CASSTGTATEAFF
NA TRBV6-1 CASSEWPGRNQETQYF
NA TRBV7-9 CASSLAEDRVFYEQYF
NA TRBV7-9 CASSPGTGWLIYTF
NA TRBV10-3 CAISDSRTGHNQPQHF
NA TRBV28 CASSPVRGVDYGYTF
NA TRBV29-1 CSVESTNSYNEQFF
NA TRBV28 CASTTWYWQGSGNTIYF
NA TRBV4-1 CASSQRQGMYEQFF
NA TRBV5-4 CASSHETNATSTDTQYF
NA TRBV5-4 CASSLLGTGTQETQYF
NA TRBV10-3 CAISESNQGVYAF
NA TRBV20-1 CSGKDGREQYF
NA TRBV10-3 CAISESGQGAGYEQYF
NA TRBV28 CASSFVAGGEQYF
NA TRBV4-1 CASSPNLSHEQFF
NA TRBV9 CASSADSAEQYF
once TRBV7-6 CASSLQAGTSVSYNEQFF
NA TRBV4-3 CASSQAFWATTEAFF
NA TRBV10-3 CAISESLAGELFF
NA TRBV4-3 CASSQGSGGIYEQYF
NA TRBV7-9 CASSLGVSGVASEQYF
NA TRBV2 CASIIGRIHGYTF
NA TRBV4-3 CASSHGQGANNEQFF